The TCR beta chain under discussion was sequenced for a study of blood T cells in healthy people across ages. Isolation yielded PBMCs, at least 6.5 million per sample, in every case. The use of a sample-barcoded 5' primer and a J-beta primer mix characterized a second PCR of roughly 7 to 11 cycles. Each CDR3 protein gets one entry after TCRdb re-called the 5' RACE reads with MiXCR. This sample yields fewer than 800,000 distinct CDR3 sequences, of which 32% are seen a single time; 15% to 19% belongs to the top ten. The sequence derives from a woman older than 75 in good health. The sequenced sample was blood.

DNA of the CDR3: TGTGCCAGCAGCTTCATAGCGGGGGAGACCCAGTACTTC. Translating gives CASSFIAGETQYF. The chain is built from TRBV3-1 and TRBJ2-5, with 8 positions matching TRBD2. J was trimmed by 5 bases and V by 5 bases; bases with no gene match: 4. Germline V CDR1 and CDR2: LGHDT, YNNKEL (reference sequence). CDR3 length: 13 residues.